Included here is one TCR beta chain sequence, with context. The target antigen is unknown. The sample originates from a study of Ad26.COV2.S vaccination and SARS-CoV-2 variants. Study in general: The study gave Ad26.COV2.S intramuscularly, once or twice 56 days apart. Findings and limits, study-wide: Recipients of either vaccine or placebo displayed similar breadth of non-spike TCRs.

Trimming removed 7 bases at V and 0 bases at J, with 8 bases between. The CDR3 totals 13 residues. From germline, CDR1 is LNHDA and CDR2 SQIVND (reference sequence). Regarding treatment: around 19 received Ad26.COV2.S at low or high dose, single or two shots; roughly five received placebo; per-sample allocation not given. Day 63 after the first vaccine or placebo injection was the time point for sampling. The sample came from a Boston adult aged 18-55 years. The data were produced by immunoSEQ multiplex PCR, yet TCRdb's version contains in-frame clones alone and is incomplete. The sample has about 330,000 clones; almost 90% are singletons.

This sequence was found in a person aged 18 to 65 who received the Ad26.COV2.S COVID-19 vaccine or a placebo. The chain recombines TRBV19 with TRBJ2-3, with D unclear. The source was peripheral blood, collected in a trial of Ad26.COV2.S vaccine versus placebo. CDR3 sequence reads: CASTQVSTDTQYF. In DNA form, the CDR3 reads TGTGCCAGTACTCAGGTTAGCACAGATACGCAGTATTTT.